This TCR beta chain was captured by sequencing in a study of T cells in Graves' hyperthyroidism and ophthalmopathy. Overall study results and limits: Most clonotypes that expanded in the thyroid above 0.001 also showed up in blood.

A few counts support this clonotype. Its cognate antigen is unknown. TCR beta CDR3 regions were amplified from RNA transcripts. A set of HTBI primers served as the primers for a first-round RT-PCR of the TCR CDR3. TCRdb used MiXCR to reprocess the multiplex PCR reads, holding one entry per CDR3 protein. The repertoire includes around 340,000 distinct CDR3 sequences, around 18% of them detected once, and 15% to 19% sits in the top ten. The source of the PBMCs was 10 ml of fresh peripheral blood. V was pared by 4 bases and J by 1 base, with 9 bases of the junction left unmatched. The CDR3 runs 16 residues.

The sequence came from a woman aged 40-49 years with Graves' ophthalmopathy. Sequencing was carried out using blood. V and J are TRBV12-3 or TRBV12-4 and TRBJ2-5; 7 bases line up with TRBD2. CDR3 coding DNA: TGTGCCAGCAGTTATGGGTATTGGGGGGGCCAAGAGACCCAGTACTTC. Translation: CASSYGYWGGQETQYF.